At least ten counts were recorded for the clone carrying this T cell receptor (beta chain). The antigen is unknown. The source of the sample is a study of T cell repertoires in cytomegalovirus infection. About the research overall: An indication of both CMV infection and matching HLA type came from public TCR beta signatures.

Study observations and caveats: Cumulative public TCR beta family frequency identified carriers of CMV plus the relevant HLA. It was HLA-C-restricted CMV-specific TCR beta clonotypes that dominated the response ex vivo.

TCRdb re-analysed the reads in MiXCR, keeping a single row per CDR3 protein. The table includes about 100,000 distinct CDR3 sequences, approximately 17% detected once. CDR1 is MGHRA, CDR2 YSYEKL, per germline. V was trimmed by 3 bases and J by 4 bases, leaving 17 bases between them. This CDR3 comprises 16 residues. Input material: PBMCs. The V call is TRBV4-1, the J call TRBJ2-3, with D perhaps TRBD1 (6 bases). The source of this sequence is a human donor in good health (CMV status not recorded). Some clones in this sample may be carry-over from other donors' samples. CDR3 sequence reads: CASSQGAPMRADTQYF. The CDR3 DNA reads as TGCGCCAGCAGCCAGGGGGCTCCCATGAGAGCAGATACGCAGTATTTT.